This is a list of T cell receptor beta chains from one sample in a study of blood T cell repertoires in COVID-19. Only in-frame clones appear in the TCRdb table, and some are missing; sequencing was by immunoSEQ multiplex PCR. The sample contains roughly 200,000 clones, around 81% of which appear only once. Material for sequencing was peripheral blood. Receptors were obtained from a woman between 70 and 85 years old with acute or convalescent COVID-19. CDR3s include the opening cysteine and the closing phenylalanine or tryptophan. Each record gives: V gene, clone size, D gene, J gene, CDR3 protein, CDR3 DNA. The D gene is left open where the match is weak. Only part of the rows carry a size: once, few, many, or a class if the clone is expanded.

TRBV30	-	TRBD2	TRBJ2-7	CAWSPGWTSGRVYEQYF	TGTGCCTGGAGCCCCGGCTGGACTAGCGGGAGGGTGTACGAGCAGTACTTC
TRBV18	-	-	TRBJ1-1	CASSALGRTEAFF	TGTGCCAGCTCGGCTCTGGGGCGGACTGAAGCTTTCTTT
TRBV7-2	-	TRBD2	TRBJ2-5	CASSQGFSGGQETQYF	TGTGCCAGCAGCCAGGGGTTTTCGGGAGGGCAAGAGACCCAGTACTTC
TRBV5-1	-	TRBD2	TRBJ2-5	CASSLDAGGQETQYF	TGCGCCAGCAGCTTGGATGCGGGAGGGCAAGAGACCCAGTACTTC
TRBV11-2	-	-	TRBJ2-7	CASSLGNYEQYF	TGTGCCAGCAGCTTAGGTAACTACGAGCAGTACTTC
TRBV11-2	-	TRBD1	TRBJ2-7	CASSSPWNRGRYEQYF	TGTGCCAGCAGCTCCCCGTGGAACAGGGGGAGGTACGAGCAGTACTTC
TRBV5-4	-	TRBD1	TRBJ2-6	CASSPWGDRDRGSGANVLTF	TGTGCCAGCAGCCCTTGGGGGGACAGGGACAGAGGATCTGGGGCCAACGTCCTGACTTTC
TRBV7-8	-	-	TRBJ2-3	CASSLAIGSQDTQYF	TGTGCCAGCAGCTTAGCGATCGGGAGTCAAGATACGCAGTATTTT
TRBV5-1	-	TRBD2	TRBJ2-7	CASRLTSGIYEQYF	TGCGCCAGCAGATTGACTAGCGGGATCTACGAGCAGTACTTC
TRBV7-2	-	-	TRBJ1-1	CASSWGLNTEAFF	TGTGCCAGCAGCTGGGGCCTGAACACTGAAGCTTTCTTT
TRBV19	few	-	TRBJ1-3	CASKFSGGSGNTIYF	TGTGCCAGTAAATTCTCAGGTGGCTCTGGAAACACCATATATTTT
TRBV15	-	-	TRBJ2-1	CATSRDYGTYNEQFF	TGTGCCACCAGCAGAGATTACGGGACTTACAATGAGCAGTTCTTC
TRBV5-1	-	-	TRBJ1-1	CASSLATGMNTEAFF	TGCGCCAGCAGCTTGGCCACAGGCATGAACACTGAAGCTTTCTTT
TRBV11-2	few	-	TRBJ1-1	CASTNINGGTEAFF	TGTGCCAGCACCAACATAAACGGGGGAACTGAAGCTTTCTTT
TRBV2	-	TRBD2	TRBJ2-3	CASKLREGPVTQYF	TGTGCCAGCAAGTTGCGGGAGGGCCCCGTTACGCAGTATTTT
TRBV24-1	-	-	TRBJ2-2	CATSASPLGAGELFF	TGTGCCACCAGTGCCTCCCCCCTCGGGGCCGGGGAGCTGTTTTTT
TRBV10-3	-	TRBD2	TRBJ2-3	CAISESGGEWDTQYF	TGTGCCATCAGTGAGTCTGGGGGGGAGTGGGATACGCAGTATTTT
TRBV5-1	-	-	TRBJ2-1	CASSLPAGGSYNEQFF	TGCGCCAGCAGCTTACCAGCGGGCGGATCATACAATGAGCAGTTCTTC
TRBV19	few	TRBD1	TRBJ1-5	CASSWTGNGNQPQHF	TGTGCCAGTAGCTGGACAGGGAACGGCAATCAGCCCCAGCATTTT
TRBV5-1	once	TRBD2	TRBJ2-1	CASSAGLAGGRDEQFF	TGCGCCAGCAGCGCTGGACTAGCGGGAGGTAGGGATGAGCAGTTCTTC
TRBV19	-	-	TRBJ2-7	CASSVPGLTYEQYF	TGTGCCAGTAGTGTGCCGGGACTTACCTACGAGCAGTACTTC
TRBV27	few	-	TRBJ1-2	CASSGFPRADLSYTF	TGTGCCAGCTCGGGGTTTCCACGTGCGGATCTGAGCTACACCTTC
TRBV30	-	TRBD1	TRBJ2-1	CAWSVGQGGDEQFF	TGTGCCTGGAGTGTAGGACAGGGTGGAGATGAGCAGTTCTTC
TRBV27	few	-	TRBJ2-2	CATTATGELFF	TGTGCCACTACAGCCACCGGGGAGCTGTTTTTT
TRBV5-1	-	TRBD2	TRBJ2-5	CASSSPSGRQETQYF	TGCGCCAGCAGCTCCCCCAGCGGGAGACAAGAGACCCAGTACTTC
TRBV6-1	-	TRBD1	TRBJ2-4	CASSEAPKGASKNIQYF	TGTGCCAGCAGTGAAGCGCCGAAGGGGGCTTCCAAAAACATTCAGTACTTC
TRBV5-4	-	-	TRBJ1-1	CASSLIEGLNTEAFF	TGTGCCAGCAGCTTGATTGAGGGCCTGAACACTGAAGCTTTCTTT
TRBV3-1/TRBV3-2	-	TRBD2	TRBJ2-5	CASSQRTSAETQYF	TGTGCCAGCAGCCAAAGGACTAGCGCAGAGACCCAGTACTTC
TRBV19	once	TRBD2	TRBJ2-1	CASSITGLAGGYNEQFF	TGTGCCAGTAGTATTACGGGACTAGCGGGAGGGTACAATGAGCAGTTCTTC
TRBV6-6	-	-	TRBJ2-3	CASSRSLEDTQYF	TGTGCCAGCAGTCGGAGTCTGGAGGATACGCAGTATTTT
TRBV6-1	-	-	TRBJ1-4	CASSEGQREKLFF	TGTGCCAGCAGTGAGGGGCAAAGGGAAAAACTGTTTTTT
TRBV19	-	-	TRBJ2-5	CASRSGETQYF	TGTGCCAGTAGGTCAGGGGAGACCCAGTACTTC
TRBV3-1/TRBV3-2	-	-	TRBJ1-5	CASSHGAGQPQHF	TGTGCCAGCAGCCATGGGGCAGGTCAGCCCCAGCATTTT
TRBV30	once	TRBD1	TRBJ1-4	CAWSRRDRGEKLFF	TGTGCCTGGAGCCGCCGGGACAGGGGGGAAAAACTGTTTTTT
TRBV6-4	-	-	TRBJ2-1	CASSDSGAPRAGEQFF	TGTGCCAGCAGTGACTCGGGGGCGCCCAGGGCGGGTGAGCAGTTCTTC
TRBV28	-	TRBD2	TRBJ2-7	CASRLRTSGLFTYEQYF	TGTGCCAGCAGATTACGGACTAGCGGGCTCTTTACCTACGAGCAGTACTTC
TRBV19	-	-	TRBJ2-2	CASSIESTGGLAGELFF	TGTGCCAGTAGTATAGAGTCGACAGGTGGATTAGCCGGGGAGCTGTTTTTT